This passage covers 11 T cell receptor beta chains from one sample sequenced in a study of T cells in women clearing cervical HPV infection. Produced via immunoSEQ multiplex PCR; TCRdb's table is partial and in-frame only. This sample contains 15,000 to 20,000 clones. The source material was blood buffy coat. These receptors all come from a woman aged 18-70 years with a cervical HPV16 infection that either progressed to CIN3+ or cleared (not recorded which).

Concerning this clone itself: The CDR3 end falls 3 residues outside the read, so it is completed with the germline J gene. V gene TRBV6-2 or TRBV6-3 combines with J gene TRBJ1-2, with 8 bases matching TRBD1. Looked up from germline, CDR1 is MNHEY and CDR2 is SVGEGT. The length of the CDR3 is 14 residues. CDR3 protein: CASRAGGSYNDYTF. CDR3 bases read: TGTGCCAGCAGAGCAGGGGGCTCCTACAATGAC.

Notes on this clone: The CDR3 is cut off 3 residues early in the read; its end comes from the germline J gene. The chain has TRBV29-1 and TRBJ1-2; 7 bases align to TRBD1. This CDR3 has 13 residues. The germline CDR1 and CDR2 sequences are SQVTM and ANQGSEA. Trimming at V came to 4 bases and at J to 4 bases, leaving 6 bases not matched to a gene. The covered CDR3 bases are TGCAGCGTTGTGGAGGGGGCAGCCTATGGC. Its protein product is CSVVEGAAYG. The whole CDR3 is CSVVEGAAYGYTF.

A note on this clone: The read falls 3 residues short of the CDR3 end, and the missing part is taken from the germline J gene. This chain joins TRBV20-1 and TRBJ1-4; no firm D call. This CDR3 comprises 15 residues. Trimming left V 5 bases short and J 0 bases short, with 13 bases between. In germline, CDR1 is DFQATT, CDR2 SNEGSKA (reference sequence). CDR3 DNA, as far as it was read: TGCAGTGCTTTGAACGCGCGGTCAACTAATGAAAAA. Translating gives CSALNARSTNEK. The complete CDR3 reads CSALNARSTNEKLFF.

As to this clone: The read falls 3 residues short of the CDR3 end, and the missing part is taken from the germline J gene. This sequence joins TRBV6-2 or TRBV6-3 and TRBJ2-1, with a tentative D call TRBD1 (6 bases). The V and J ends lost 6 bases and 0 bases respectively, with 12 bases between them. The CDR3 loop spans 15 amino acids. Germline-derived CDR1 and CDR2 are MNHEY and SVGEGT. CDR3 amino acids: CASRFRDTSYNEQFF. CDR3 DNA (partial): TGTGCCAGCAGATTTCGGGACACCTCCTACAATGAG.

Notes on this clone: The CDR3 goes on 3 residues after the read ends, and that part is filled in from the germline J gene. The gene calls are TRBV7-6 and TRBJ1-5, with D perhaps matching TRBD1 (5 bases). Trimming pared 5 bases from V and 7 bases from J, leaving 12 bases between. Germline V CDR1 and CDR2: SGHVS, FNYEAQ. The CDR3 is 13 amino acids. Incomplete CDR3 DNA: TGTGCCAGCAGCAGAGACAGTGCACAGCCC. Protein: CASSRDSAQP. The entire CDR3 protein reads CASSRDSAQPQHF.

With regard to this clone: The CDR3 extends 3 residues past the end of the read, so its final part is completed from the germline J gene. Other DNA sequences in this specimen translate into the identical CDR3. This rearrangement joins TRBV19 to TRBJ2-1; TRBD1 is a possible D gene (6 bases). Germline lookup yields CDR1 LNHDA and CDR2 SQIVND (reference sequence). The ends were cut back, 3 bases at V and 5 bases at J, with 8 bases in the middle. This CDR3 is 13 amino acids long. The CDR3 DNA, read in part, is TGTGCCAGTAGTATCAGGGGTAACAATGAG. Its protein product is CASSIRGNNE. The complete CDR3 protein is CASSIRGNNEQFF.

Turning to this clone: The read comes to an end 3 residues before the CDR3 does, leaving the germline J gene to fill in the end. V usage is TRBV7-9 and J usage is TRBJ1-2; possible D gene TRBD1, 6 bases. This CDR3 has 12 residues. Germline values: CDR1 SEHNR, CDR2 FQNEAQ (reference sequence). The DNA read from the CDR3 is TGTGCCAGCAGCCCGAGGACAGATACC. Protein product: CASSPRTDT. The CDR3 in its entirety is CASSPRTDTYTF.

In the case of this clone: From the germline J gene comes the end of the CDR3, since the read stops 3 residues before it. V usage is TRBV28 and J usage is TRBJ2-5; possibly TRBD2 for D (6 bases). The germline V gene has CDR1 MDHEN and CDR2 SYDVKM. This CDR3 region has 12 residues. Trimming took 11 bases from V and 5 from J, leaving 15 bases between them. CDR3 DNA (partial): TGTGCCTCCGATGCGGGGTTGGAGACC. Translating it yields CASDAGLET. The entire CDR3 sequence reads CASDAGLETQYF. The entire variable domain, with the rest obtained from reference TRBV28 and TRBJ2-5, is as follows: DVKVTQSSRYLVKRTGEKVFLECVQDMDHENMFWYRQDPGLGLRLIYFSYDVKMKEKGDIPEGYSVSREKKERFSLILESASTNQTSMYLCASDAGLETQYFGPGTRLLVL.

Turning to this clone: The CDR3 end lies 3 residues beyond the end of the read and is filled in from the germline J gene. The chain couples TRBV29-1 to TRBJ2-4; TRBD1 matches 10 bases. CDR1 and CDR2 from the germline V gene are SQVTM and ANQGSEA. The CDR3 loop spans 13 amino acids. The V gene end was trimmed by 7 bases and the J gene end by 6 bases; junction bases not matched to a gene: 6. This CDR3 reads CSADRGLGNIQYF. CDR3 DNA (partial): TGCAGCGCAGACAGGGGGCTGGGAAACATT.

In the case of this clone: The read gets to within 3 residues of the CDR3 end, and the germline J gene fills in the rest. The chain recombines TRBV24-1 with TRBJ1-2, with a tentative D call TRBD1 (6 bases). V lost 4 bases, J lost 6 bases, and 17 bases lay in between. In germline, CDR1 is KGHDR, CDR2 SFDVKD. This CDR3 contains 15 residues. CDR3 bases read: TGTGCCACCAGTGACGGATCAGGGGTATTAGATGGC. This codes for CATSDGSGVLDG. The CDR3 in full is CATSDGSGVLDGYTF.

By frequency, this clone registers medium-sized. Sequencing ends 3 residues short of the CDR3 end; the germline J gene provides the rest. This chain links TRBV5-6 with TRBJ2-4, with D possibly being TRBD1 (6 bases). The CDR3 consists of 15 residues. Germline loops: CDR1 SGHDT, CDR2 YYEEEE. Trimming took off 4 bases at V and 5 bases at J, with 16 bases between the two ends. CDR3 sequence reads: CASSLLQGFENIQYF. Partial CDR3 DNA: TGTGCCAGCAGCCTGTTACAGGGTTTTGAAAACATT.